This T cell receptor (beta chain) was profiled in a study of cytomegalovirus exposure and HLA in healthy donors. The count of this clone is one. Its specificity is unknown. V was pared by 6 bases and J by 7 bases, with 13 bases of the junction left unmatched. There are 16 residues in the CDR3. Per germline, CDR1 MDHEN and CDR2 SYDVKM. TCRdb keeps only in-frame clones here, not all; method: immunoSEQ multiplex PCR. The repertoire holds around 60,000 clones, with almost 97% as singletons. The donors were members of the roughly 120-subject validation cohort (separate from the approximately 670-subject first cohort). Findings of the study overall: The dataset shows that most TCR sequences were rare, while some public TCRs occurred in many donors. More than 150 TCR beta chains were listed as cytomegalovirus-associated. Specificity of a few CMV-associated chains for CMV antigens was verified in vitro.

This receptor was obtained from a woman under 30 in good health and CMV-seronegative. The rearrangement links TRBV28 to TRBJ2-7, with 12 bases matching TRBD1. Source material: PBMCs. For the CDR3, the DNA is TGTGCCAGCAGCCTCCCCCCGGGACAGGGGGCGGGTGAGCAGTACTTC. Translated, it gives CASSLPPGQGAGEQYF.